This passage covers 13 T cell receptor beta chains from one sample sequenced in a study of blood T cell repertoires in COVID-19. Assay: immunoSEQ multiplex PCR; the TCRdb copy retains only in-frame clones and omits some. The sample holds 50,000 to 75,000 clones, more than 75% seen once. Sequenced input: peripheral blood. All receptors derive from a man at least 80 years old in a cohort sampled during active COVID-19.

The rearrangement joins TRBV5-1 to TRBJ2-1, with 10 bases lining up with TRBD2. This CDR3 is built from 16 residues. J gave up 6 bases and V 1 base, and 7 bases lay outside the gene matches. Germline values: CDR1 SGHRS, CDR2 YFSETQ. The CDR3 DNA reads TGCGCCAGCAGCTTGAACTTAGCGGGGGGTGGCAATGAGCAGTTCTTC. Translating it yields CASSLNLAGGGNEQFF. The full variable domain, completed using reference TRBV5-1 and TRBJ2-1, is KAGVTQTPRYLIKTRGQQVTLSCSPISGHRSVSWYQQTPGQGLQFLFEYFSETQRNKGNFPGRFSGRQFSNSRSEMNVSTLELGDSALYLCASSLNLAGGGNEQFFGPGTRLTVL.

This sequence joins TRBV5-1 and TRBJ2-3; D not resolved. The CDR3 consists of 16 residues. Between the trimmed V and J ends, which lost 0 bases and 3 bases, there was a span of 14 bases. Germline V lookup: CDR1 SGHRS, CDR2 YFSETQ. The CDR3 here is CASSLGFQVYTDTQYF. CDR3 nucleotide sequence: TGCGCCAGCAGCTTGGGGTTTCAGGTTTATACAGATACGCAGTATTTT.

The chain carries TRBV27 and TRBJ2-1, with 12 nucleotides matching TRBD1. J gave up 5 bases and V 5 bases, and 7 bases lay outside the gene matches. The CDR3 covers 16 residues. Germline V lookup: CDR1 MNHEY, CDR2 SMNVEV (reference sequence). CDR3: CASSTRDRGLNNEQFF. In DNA, the CDR3 is TGTGCCAGCAGTACCCGGGACAGGGGGCTGAACAATGAGCAGTTCTTC.

V and J are TRBV23-1 and TRBJ2-7; 7 bases fit TRBD1. TRBV23-1 is designated an ORF whose function remains uncertain. CDR3 length: 13 amino acids. The V and J ends lost 6 bases and 2 bases, in that order; junction bases with no gene match: 4. The CDR3, as DNA: TGCGCCAGCAGAGCCGGGACAGCCTACGAGCAGTACTTC. As protein: CASRAGTAYEQYF.

V and J are TRBV3-1 (or the pseudogene TRBV3-2) and TRBJ1-5; TRBD1 agrees at 9 bases. J was trimmed by 6 bases and V by 1 base; bases with no gene match: 4. Per germline, CDR1 LGHDT and CDR2 YNNKEL (reference sequence). The CDR3 runs 15 residues. CDR3 amino acids: CASSQGGDRAQPQHF. The CDR3 nucleotides read TGTGCCAGCAGCCAAGGGGGGGACAGGGCTCAGCCCCAGCATTTT.

The genes are TRBV10-3 and TRBJ2-7; TRBD1 matches 8 bases. Germline V gene sequence: CDR1 ENHRY, CDR2 SYGVKD. The CDR3 contains 13 residues. The J segment lost 1 base and the V segment lost 4 bases, leaving 0 bases of the junction unmatched. CDR3 DNA: TGTGCCATCAGTGGGACAGGGTCCTACGAGCAGTACTTC. Amino acid sequence: CAISGTGSYEQYF.

The chain joins TRBV5-4 to TRBJ2-7, with TRBD1 matching over 7 bases. The germline V gene has CDR1 SGHNT and CDR2 YYREEE (reference sequence). V gave up 3 bases and J gave up 2 bases; unmatched junction bases: 5. The CDR3 runs to 14 residues. This CDR3 is CASSSYGTAYEQYF. The DNA of the CDR3 is TGTGCCAGCAGCTCCTACGGGACAGCCTACGAGCAGTACTTC.

This clone was recorded once. J is TRBJ2-2 and V is TRBV29-1; 10 nucleotides agree with TRBD1. The CDR3 is made up of 15 amino acids. The V segment lost 6 bases and the J segment 7 bases; nucleotides outside the gene matches: 11. Germline loops: CDR1 SQVTM, CDR2 ANQGSEA. DNA for the CDR3: TGCAGCGTAGCCTCCGGGACAGGGGTTCGCGGGGAGCTGTTTTTT. Protein sequence: CSVASGTGVRGELFF.

V is TRBV3-1 (or the pseudogene TRBV3-2) and J is TRBJ2-7; 8 bases are shared with TRBD1. The CDR3 runs to 16 residues. Germline lookup yields CDR1 LGHDT and CDR2 YNNKEL (reference sequence). Trimming removed 1 base from V and 4 bases from J; junction bases left unmatched: 9. In DNA form, the CDR3 reads TGTGCCAGCAGCCAAGTCCCGGGACAGGTTGTGTACGAGCAGTACTTC. Residues: CASSQVPGQVVYEQYF.

This clone was counted only a few times. The CDR3, as DNA: TGTGCCAGCAAGAGAGGCGGGACAGGGGTAGATGAGCAGTTCTTC. The encoded protein is CASKRGGTGVDEQFF. J is TRBJ2-1 and V is TRBV9; 10 bases line up with TRBD1. The CDR3 contains 15 residues. Unmatched junction bases numbered 11, after V lost 6 bases and J lost 8 bases. Germline-derived CDR1 and CDR2 are SGDLS and YYNGEE.

This clone appeared a single time. This chain connects TRBV19 to TRBJ2-3; TRBD1 is a possible D gene (6 bases). CDR1 is LNHDA and CDR2 is SQIVND in the germline V gene (reference sequence). The CDR3 totals 13 residues. V was pared by 5 bases and J by 2 bases, with 8 bases between. CDR3 bases: TGTGCCAGTAGTCACAGGGTCACAGATACGCAGTATTTT. This gives the protein CASSHRVTDTQYF.

J is TRBJ1-1 and V is TRBV18; D unresolved. Trimming shortened V by 2 bases and J by 1 base, and 11 bases separated the two germline ends. Germline CDR1 KGHSH, CDR2 LQKENI. This CDR3 has 15 residues. CDR3 nucleotide sequence: TGTGCCAGCTCACCAACCCAGAACCAGAACACTGAAGCTTTCTTT. This encodes CASSPTQNQNTEAFF.

The chain links TRBV5-4 to TRBJ1-3; TRBD1 matches 9 bases. This CDR3 comprises 16 residues. Germline CDR1 reads SGHNT; CDR2 reads YYREEE (reference sequence). After removal of 3 bases from V and 2 bases from J, the junction contained 6 bases not matched to a gene. The CDR3 region has the DNA TGTGCCAGCAGCTCCCAACAGGGGGCGCCTGGAAACACCATATATTTT. Protein sequence: CASSSQQGAPGNTIYF.